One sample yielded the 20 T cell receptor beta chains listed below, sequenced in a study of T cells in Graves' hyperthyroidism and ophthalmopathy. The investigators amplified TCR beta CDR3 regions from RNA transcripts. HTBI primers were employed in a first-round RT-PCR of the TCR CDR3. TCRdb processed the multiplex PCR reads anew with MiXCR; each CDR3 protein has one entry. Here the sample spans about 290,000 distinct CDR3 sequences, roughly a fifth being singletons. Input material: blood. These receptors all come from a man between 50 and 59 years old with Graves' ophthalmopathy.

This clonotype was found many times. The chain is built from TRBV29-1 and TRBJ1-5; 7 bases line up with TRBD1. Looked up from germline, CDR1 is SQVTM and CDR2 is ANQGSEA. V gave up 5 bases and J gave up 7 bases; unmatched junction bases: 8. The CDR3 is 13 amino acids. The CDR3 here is CSVSEGALQPQHF. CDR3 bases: TGCAGCGTTTCGGAGGGGGCATTGCAGCCCCAGCATTTT. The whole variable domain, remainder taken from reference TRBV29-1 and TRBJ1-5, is SAVISQKPSRDICQRGTSLTIQCQVDSQVTMMFWYRQQPGQSLTLIATANQGSEATYESGFVIDKFPISRPNLTFSTLTVSNMSPEDSSIYLCSVSEGALQPQHFGDGTRLSIL.

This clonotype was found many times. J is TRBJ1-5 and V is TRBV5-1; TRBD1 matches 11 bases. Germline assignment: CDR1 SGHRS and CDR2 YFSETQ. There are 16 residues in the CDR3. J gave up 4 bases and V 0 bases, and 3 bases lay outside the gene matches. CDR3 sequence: CASSLGTGGRNQPQHF. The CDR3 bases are TGCGCCAGCAGCTTGGGGACAGGGGGCAGGAATCAGCCCCAGCATTTT.

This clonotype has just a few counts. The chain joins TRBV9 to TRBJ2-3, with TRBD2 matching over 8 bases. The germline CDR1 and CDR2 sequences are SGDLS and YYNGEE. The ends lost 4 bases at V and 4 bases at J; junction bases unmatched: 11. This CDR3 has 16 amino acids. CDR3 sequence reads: CASSPGGGGIADTQYF. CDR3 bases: TGTGCCAGCAGCCCCGGGGGGGGCGGGATCGCAGATACGCAGTATTTT.

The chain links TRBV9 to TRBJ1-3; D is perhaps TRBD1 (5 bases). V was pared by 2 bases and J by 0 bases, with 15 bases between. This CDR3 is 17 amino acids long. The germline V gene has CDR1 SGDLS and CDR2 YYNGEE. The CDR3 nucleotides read TGTGCCAGCAGCGTTTTAGACAGCACCCTCTCTGGAAACACCATATATTTT. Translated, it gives CASSVLDSTLSGNTIYF. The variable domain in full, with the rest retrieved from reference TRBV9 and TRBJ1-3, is DSGVTQTPKHLITATGQRVTLRCSPRSGDLSVYWYQQSLDQGLQFLIQYYNGEERAKGNILERFSAQQFPDLHSELNLSSLELGDSALYFCASSVLDSTLSGNTIYFGEGSWLTVV.

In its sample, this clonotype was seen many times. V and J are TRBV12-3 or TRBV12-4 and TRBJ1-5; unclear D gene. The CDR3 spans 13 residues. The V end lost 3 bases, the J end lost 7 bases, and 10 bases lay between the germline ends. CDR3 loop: CASSFAAGQPQHF. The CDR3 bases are TGTGCCAGCAGTTTTGCTGCGGGCCAGCCCCAGCATTTT.

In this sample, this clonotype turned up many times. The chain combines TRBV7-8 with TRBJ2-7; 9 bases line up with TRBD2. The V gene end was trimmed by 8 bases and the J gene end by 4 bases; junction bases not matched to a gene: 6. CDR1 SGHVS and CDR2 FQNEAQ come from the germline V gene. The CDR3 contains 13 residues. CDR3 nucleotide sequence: TGTGCCAGCCGGAGACTAGCGGAATACGAGCAGTACTTC. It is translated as CASRRLAEYEQYF.

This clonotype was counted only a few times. The DNA for the CDR3 is TGTGCCACCAGTGACCGGACGGGGAGGGACGGCTACACCTTC. Amino acids: CATSDRTGRDGYTF. The rearrangement links TRBV24-1 to TRBJ1-2, with a weak D call TRBD1 (5 bases). Germline CDR1 reads KGHDR; CDR2 reads SFDVKD. The CDR3 loop spans 14 amino acids. Between the trimmed V and J ends, which lost 4 bases and 8 bases, there was a span of 16 bases.

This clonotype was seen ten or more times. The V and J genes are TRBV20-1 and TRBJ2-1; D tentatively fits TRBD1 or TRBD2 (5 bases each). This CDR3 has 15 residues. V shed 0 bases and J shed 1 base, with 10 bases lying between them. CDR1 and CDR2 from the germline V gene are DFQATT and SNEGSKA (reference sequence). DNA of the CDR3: TGCAGTGCTAGAGATCCGGGACGGTCCTACAATGAGCAGTTCTTC. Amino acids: CSARDPGRSYNEQFF.

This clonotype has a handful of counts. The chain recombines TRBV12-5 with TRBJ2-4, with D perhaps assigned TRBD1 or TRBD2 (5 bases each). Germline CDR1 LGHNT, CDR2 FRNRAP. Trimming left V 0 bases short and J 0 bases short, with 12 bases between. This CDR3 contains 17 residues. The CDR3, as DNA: TGTGCTAGTGGTTTGGTACTTTGGGGGTTAGCCAAAAACATTCAGTACTTC. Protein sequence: CASGLVLWGLAKNIQYF.

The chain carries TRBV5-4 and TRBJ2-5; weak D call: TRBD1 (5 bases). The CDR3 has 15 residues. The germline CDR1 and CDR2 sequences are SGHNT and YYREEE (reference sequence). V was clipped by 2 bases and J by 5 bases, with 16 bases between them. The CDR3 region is CASSLWTPPGETQYF. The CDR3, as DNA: TGTGCCAGCAGCTTATGGACCCCCCCAGGGGAGACCCAGTACTTC.

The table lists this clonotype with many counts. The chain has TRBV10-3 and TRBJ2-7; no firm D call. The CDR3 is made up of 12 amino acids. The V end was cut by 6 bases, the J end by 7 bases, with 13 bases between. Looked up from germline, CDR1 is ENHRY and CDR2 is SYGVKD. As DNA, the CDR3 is TGTGCCATCAGCCCGGACCTGAGAGAGCAGTACTTC. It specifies CAISPDLREQYF.

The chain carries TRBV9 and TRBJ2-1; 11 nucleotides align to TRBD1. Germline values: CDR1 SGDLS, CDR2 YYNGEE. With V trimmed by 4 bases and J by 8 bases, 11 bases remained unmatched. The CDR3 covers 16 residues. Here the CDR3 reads CASSLQGTGGLDEQFF. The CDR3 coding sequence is TGTGCCAGCAGCTTGCAAGGGACAGGGGGATTGGATGAGCAGTTCTTC.

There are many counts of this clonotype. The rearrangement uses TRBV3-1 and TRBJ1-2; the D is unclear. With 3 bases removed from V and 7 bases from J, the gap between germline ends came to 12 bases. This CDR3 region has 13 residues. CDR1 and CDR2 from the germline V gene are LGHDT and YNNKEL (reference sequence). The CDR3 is CASSQGWAFGYTF. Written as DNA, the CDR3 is TGTGCCAGCAGCCAGGGCTGGGCGTTTGGCTACACCTTC.

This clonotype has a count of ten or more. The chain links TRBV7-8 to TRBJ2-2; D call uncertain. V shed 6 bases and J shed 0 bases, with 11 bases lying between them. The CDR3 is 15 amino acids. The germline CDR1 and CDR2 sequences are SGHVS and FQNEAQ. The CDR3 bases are TGTGCCAGCAGACGACTGGCTGCGAACACCGGGGAGCTGTTTTTT. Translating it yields CASRRLAANTGELFF.

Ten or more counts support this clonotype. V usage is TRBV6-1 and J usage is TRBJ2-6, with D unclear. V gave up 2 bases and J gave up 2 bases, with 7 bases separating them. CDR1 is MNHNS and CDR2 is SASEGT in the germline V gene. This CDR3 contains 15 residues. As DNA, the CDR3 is TGTGCCAGCAGTGAAAGGAGCGCTGGGGCCAACGTCCTGACTTTC. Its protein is CASSERSAGANVLTF.

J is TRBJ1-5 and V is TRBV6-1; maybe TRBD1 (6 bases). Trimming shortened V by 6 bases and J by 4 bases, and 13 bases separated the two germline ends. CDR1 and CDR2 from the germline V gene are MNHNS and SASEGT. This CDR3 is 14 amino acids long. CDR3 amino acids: CASSQQGVNQPQHF. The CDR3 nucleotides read TGTGCCAGCAGCCAACAGGGTGTAAATCAGCCCCAGCATTTT.

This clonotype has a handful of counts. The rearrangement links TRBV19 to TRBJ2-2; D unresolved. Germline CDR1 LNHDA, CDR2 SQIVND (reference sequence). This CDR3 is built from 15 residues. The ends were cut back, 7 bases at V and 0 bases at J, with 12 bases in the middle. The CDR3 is CASNLDVANTGELFF. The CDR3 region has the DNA TGTGCCAGTAACTTGGACGTCGCGAACACCGGGGAGCTGTTTTTT.

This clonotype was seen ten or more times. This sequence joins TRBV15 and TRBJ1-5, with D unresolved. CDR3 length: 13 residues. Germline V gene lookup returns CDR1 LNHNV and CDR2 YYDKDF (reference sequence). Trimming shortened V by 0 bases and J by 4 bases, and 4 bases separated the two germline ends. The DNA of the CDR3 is TGTGCCACCAGCAGAGACTGGAATCAGCCCCAGCATTTT. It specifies CATSRDWNQPQHF.

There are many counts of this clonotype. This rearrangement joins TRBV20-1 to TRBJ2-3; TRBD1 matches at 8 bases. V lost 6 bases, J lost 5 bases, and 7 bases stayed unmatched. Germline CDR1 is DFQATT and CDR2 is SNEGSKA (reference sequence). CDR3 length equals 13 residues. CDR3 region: CSAPTGVEDTQYF. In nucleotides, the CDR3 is TGCAGTGCCCCGACAGGGGTGGAAGATACGCAGTATTTT.

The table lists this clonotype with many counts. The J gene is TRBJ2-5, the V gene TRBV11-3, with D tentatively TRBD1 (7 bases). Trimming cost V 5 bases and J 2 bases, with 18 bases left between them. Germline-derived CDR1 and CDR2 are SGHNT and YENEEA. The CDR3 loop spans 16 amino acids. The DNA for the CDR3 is TGTGCCAGCAGCCTAACAGGGGACTCCGAACAAGAGACCCAGTACTTC. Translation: CASSLTGDSEQETQYF.